The present TCR beta chain was sequenced within a study of cytotoxic CD8 clonotypes in ibrutinib-treated CLL. Study as a whole: Some 25 partial and 2 complete responses; at median roughly 68 months, about 14 remitted, around twelve progressed. The average sample held roughly 240,000 productive templates and around 87,000 productive rearrangements.

Remarks on this clone: This CDR3 is also generated by other DNA sequences in the sample.

Clones were sequenced by immunoSEQ multiplex PCR, and TCRdb holds only the in-frame ones, with some missing. The table includes hundreds of thousands of clones, under 80% detected once. Germline V gives CDR1 SGDLS, CDR2 YYNGEE. Trimming removed 4 bases from V and 4 bases from J, with 8 bases in between. The CDR3 length is 12 residues. The sequencing here drew on PBMCs, taken after 24 months of ibrutinib treatment. The chain joins TRBV9 to TRBJ2-5, with a possible D match to TRBD2 (6 bases). The clonotype was recovered from a human donor with chronic lymphocytic leukemia. CDR3 coding DNA: TGTGCCAGCAGCCCAGCGGGAGAGACCCAGTACTTC. Protein product: CASSPAGETQYF.